The T cell receptor (beta chain) described here comes from a study of blood T cell repertoires in COVID-19. Study-wide context: Sites across the United States, Italy and Spain contributed samples from acute and convalescent COVID-19.

Assay: immunoSEQ multiplex PCR; the TCRdb copy retains only in-frame clones and omits some. The sample lists roughly 250,000 clones; around nine tenths were seen once. The TCR was taken from a woman between 18 and 30 years old who had recovered from COVID-19. The material sequenced was PBMCs or T cells enriched from blood (not recorded which).

This CDR3 reads CASSQPNTGIYNEQFF. Here the CDR3 DNA reads TGCGCCAGCAGCCAACCGAACACAGGAATTTACAATGAGCAGTTCTTC. The chain joins TRBV4-1 to TRBJ2-1, with TRBD1 as a possible D gene (5 bases). CDR1 and CDR2 from the germline V gene are MGHRA and YSYEKL. The CDR3 contains 16 residues. Trimming cost V 2 bases and J 4 bases, with 15 bases left between them.